These 9 T cell receptor beta chains originate from one sample sequenced in a study of spatial heterogeneity in lung cancer. As for time point: sample taken at primary tumor resection. The input material, whole RNA from tumor, nontumor lung or frozen PBMC, was sequenced unsorted. One entry per CDR3 protein, called by TCRdb with MiXCR from the 5' RACE reads. The table lists about 38,000 distinct CDR3 sequences, around 7.5% of them singletons, with 25% to 35% in the top ten. The sequences come from PBMCs, collected at surgery. These receptors originate from a male donor with early-stage non-small cell lung cancer.

This clonotype came up many times. This chain connects TRBV7-3 to TRBJ2-2, with D unresolved. Germline loops: CDR1 SGHTA, CDR2 FQGTGA. Trimming took off 5 bases at V and 6 bases at J, with 10 bases between the two ends. The CDR3 is 13 amino acids. CDR3 residues: CASSPSPAGELFF. In DNA, the CDR3 is TGTGCCAGCAGCCCATCCCCCGCCGGGGAGCTGTTTTTT.

This clonotype was detected ten times or more. V and J are TRBV6-2 or TRBV6-3 and TRBJ1-5, with a tentative D call TRBD1 (6 bases). CDR1 is MNHEY, CDR2 SVGEGT, per germline. There are 15 residues in the CDR3. Trimming pared 2 bases from V and 7 bases from J, leaving 15 bases between. CDR3 protein: CASSYILGGGQPQHF. DNA for the CDR3: TGTGCCAGCAGTTACATTCTGGGGGGCGGGCAGCCCCAGCATTTT.

This clonotype was seen repeatedly, ten times or more. The chain uses TRBV12-3 or TRBV12-4 and TRBJ2-5; D not certain. This CDR3 comprises 13 residues. Trimming took 4 bases from V and 5 from J, leaving 11 bases between them. Here the CDR3 reads CASSSNSGETQYF. The CDR3 DNA sequence: TGTGCCAGCAGTTCCAACAGTGGGGAGACCCAGTACTTC.

This chain links TRBV27 with TRBJ2-1; 12 positions match TRBD2. With 2 bases clipped from V and 10 bases from J, the junction kept 12 bases outside the gene matches. The CDR3 sequence is 17 residues long. Germline CDR1 and CDR2: MNHEY and SMNVEV (reference sequence). In nucleotides, the CDR3 is TGTGCCAGCAGTTTAGGGGCCCTAGCGGGGGGGCCCGTCGAGCAGTTCTTC. It specifies CASSLGALAGGPVEQFF.

V is TRBV4-3 and J is TRBJ1-5, with D perhaps TRBD1 (5 bases). The V gene's germline CDR1 is LGHNA and CDR2 YSLEER. This CDR3 region has 18 residues. The germline V and J ends were trimmed by 4 bases and 0 bases, with 19 bases remaining between them. The CDR3 loop reads CASSPTHVGERSNQPQHF. In DNA form, the CDR3 reads TGCGCCAGCAGCCCCACCCACGTGGGGGAGCGTAGCAATCAGCCCCAGCATTTT.

This clonotype has ten or more counts. J is TRBJ2-1 and V is TRBV24-1; 7 bases match TRBD1. The CDR3 length is 11 residues. The trim removed 7 bases at V and 15 bases at J, leaving 8 bases unmatched. Germline loops: CDR1 KGHDR, CDR2 SFDVKD. CDR3 amino acids: CATSRQGNWFF. As DNA, the CDR3 is TGTGCCACCAGCCGACAGGGTAATTGGTTCTTC.

This clonotype was seen many times. This sequence joins TRBV29-1 and TRBJ1-1; D not resolved. The V gene's germline CDR1 is SQVTM and CDR2 ANQGSEA. There are 12 residues in the CDR3. The germline V and J ends were trimmed by 4 bases and 10 bases, with 16 bases remaining between them. As DNA, the CDR3 is TGCAGCGTTGGAGTAGGGATCACTCCAGCTTTCTTT. This sequence encodes CSVGVGITPAFF.

The chain uses TRBV18 and TRBJ1-3, with TRBD1 as a possible D gene (6 bases). From germline, CDR1 is KGHSH and CDR2 LQKENI. The CDR3 length is 17 residues. Trimming removed 4 bases from V and 0 bases from J, with 16 bases in between. CDR3 amino acids: CASSLTLTGSSGNTIYF. The CDR3 coding sequence is TGTGCCAGCTCACTCACATTAACAGGGTCCTCTGGAAACACCATATATTTT.

This clonotype appeared many times. V usage is TRBV7-2 and J usage is TRBJ2-1; D possibly corresponds to TRBD1 (5 bases). V gave up 5 bases and J gave up 6 bases, with 17 bases separating them. CDR1 and CDR2 (germline): SGHTA, FQGNSA. The CDR3 totals 15 residues. Here the CDR3 reads CASSPTWQGPNEQFF. In DNA, the CDR3 is TGTGCCAGCAGCCCCACCTGGCAGGGCCCCAATGAGCAGTTCTTC.